This TCR beta chain was captured by sequencing in a study of T cells in Graves' hyperthyroidism and ophthalmopathy. Whole-study context: Peripheral blood specimens were obtained at initial diagnosis, prior to any treatment. Points from the study as a whole: Ophthalmopathy stood apart from stable hyperthyroidism in a 13 V-J model. The model made its ophthalmopathy prediction, and onset followed a median 6.5 months later.

The CDR3 regions of TCR beta were amplified from RNA transcripts. First-round RT-PCR of the TCR CDR3 relied on the HTBI primer set. TCRdb recomputed calls from the multiplex PCR reads with MiXCR, one row per CDR3 protein. The sample has approximately 330,000 distinct CDR3 sequences, 21% seen once. This CDR3 region has 15 residues. The germline gives CDR1 SGHRS, CDR2 YFSETQ. V shed 4 bases and J shed 1 base, with 14 bases lying between them. This clonotype was counted many times. No antigen is known for it. Criteria for exclusion of patients were uncontrolled infection, other autoimmune disease, pregnancy or lactation.

The chain is built from TRBV5-1 and TRBJ1-1; D is unresolved. This receptor was taken from a woman in her forties or fifties with Graves' hyperthyroidism. Sequencing used blood. CDR3 nucleotides: TGCGCCAGCAGCCCCAGAGGCCGGACGAACACTGAAGCTTTCTTT. Its protein product is CASSPRGRTNTEAFF.